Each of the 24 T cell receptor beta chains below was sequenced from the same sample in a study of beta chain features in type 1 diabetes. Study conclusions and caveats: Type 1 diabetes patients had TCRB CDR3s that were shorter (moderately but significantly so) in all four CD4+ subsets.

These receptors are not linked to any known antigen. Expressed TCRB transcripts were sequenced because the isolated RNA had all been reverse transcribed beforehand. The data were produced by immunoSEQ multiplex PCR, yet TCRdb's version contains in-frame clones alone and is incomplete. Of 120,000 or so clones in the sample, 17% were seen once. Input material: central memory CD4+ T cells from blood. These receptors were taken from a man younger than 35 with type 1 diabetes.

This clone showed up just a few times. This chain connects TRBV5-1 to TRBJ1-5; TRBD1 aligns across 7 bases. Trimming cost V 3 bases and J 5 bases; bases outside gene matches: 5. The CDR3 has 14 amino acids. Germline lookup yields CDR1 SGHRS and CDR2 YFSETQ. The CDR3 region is CASSSTGRDQPQHF. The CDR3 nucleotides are TGCGCCAGCAGCTCGACAGGGAGGGATCAGCCCCAGCATTTT.

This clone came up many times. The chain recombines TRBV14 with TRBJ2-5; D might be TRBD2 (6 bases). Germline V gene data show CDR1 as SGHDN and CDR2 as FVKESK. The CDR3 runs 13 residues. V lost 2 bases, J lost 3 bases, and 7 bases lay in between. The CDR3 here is CASSQWGEETQYF. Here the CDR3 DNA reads TGTGCCAGCAGCCAATGGGGGGAAGAGACCCAGTACTTC.

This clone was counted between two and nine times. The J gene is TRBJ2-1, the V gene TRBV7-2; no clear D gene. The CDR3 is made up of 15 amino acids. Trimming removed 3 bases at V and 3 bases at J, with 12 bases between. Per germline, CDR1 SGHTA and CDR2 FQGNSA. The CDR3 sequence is CASSLGMGIYNEQFF. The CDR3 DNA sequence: TGTGCCAGCAGCTTGGGCATGGGTATCTACAATGAGCAGTTCTTC.

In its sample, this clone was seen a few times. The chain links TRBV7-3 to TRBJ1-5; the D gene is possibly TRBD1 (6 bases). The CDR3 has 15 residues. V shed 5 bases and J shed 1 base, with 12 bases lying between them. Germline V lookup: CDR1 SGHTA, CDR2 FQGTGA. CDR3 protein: CASSSQGNSNQPQHF. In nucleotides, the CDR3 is TGTGCCAGCAGCAGTCAGGGGAACAGCAATCAGCCCCAGCATTTT.

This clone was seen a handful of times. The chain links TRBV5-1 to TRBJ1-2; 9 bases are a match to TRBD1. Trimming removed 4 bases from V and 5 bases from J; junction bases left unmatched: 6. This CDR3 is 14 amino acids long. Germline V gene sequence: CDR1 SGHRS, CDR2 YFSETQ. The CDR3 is CASSPGDRAYGYTF. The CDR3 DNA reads TGCGCCAGCAGCCCAGGGGACAGGGCGTATGGCTACACCTTC. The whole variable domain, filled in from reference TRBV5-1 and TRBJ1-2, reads KAGVTQTPRYLIKTRGQQVTLSCSPISGHRSVSWYQQTPGQGLQFLFEYFSETQRNKGNFPGRFSGRQFSNSRSEMNVSTLELGDSALYLCASSPGDRAYGYTFGSGTRLTVV.

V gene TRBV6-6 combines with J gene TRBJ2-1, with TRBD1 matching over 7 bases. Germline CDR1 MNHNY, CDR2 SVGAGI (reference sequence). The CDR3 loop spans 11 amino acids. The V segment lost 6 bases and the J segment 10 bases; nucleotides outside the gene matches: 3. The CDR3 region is CASSWTGEQFF. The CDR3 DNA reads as TGTGCCAGCAGCTGGACAGGAGAGCAGTTCTTC.

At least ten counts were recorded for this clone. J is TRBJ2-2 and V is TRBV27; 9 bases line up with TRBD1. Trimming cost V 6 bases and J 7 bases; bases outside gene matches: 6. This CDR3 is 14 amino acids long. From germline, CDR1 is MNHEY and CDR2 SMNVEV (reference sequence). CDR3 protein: CASSLGTGYGELFF. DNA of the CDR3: TGTGCCAGCAGCCTCGGGACAGGGTACGGGGAGCTGTTTTTT.

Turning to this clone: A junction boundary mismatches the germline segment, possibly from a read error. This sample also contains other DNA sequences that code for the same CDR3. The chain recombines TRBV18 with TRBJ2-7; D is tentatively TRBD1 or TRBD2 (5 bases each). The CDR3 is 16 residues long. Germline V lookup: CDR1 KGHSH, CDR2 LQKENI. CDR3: CASSPKPGPGTYEQYF. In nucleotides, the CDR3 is TGCGCCAGCTCACCAAAACCGGGGCCCGGTACCTACGAGCAGTACTTC.

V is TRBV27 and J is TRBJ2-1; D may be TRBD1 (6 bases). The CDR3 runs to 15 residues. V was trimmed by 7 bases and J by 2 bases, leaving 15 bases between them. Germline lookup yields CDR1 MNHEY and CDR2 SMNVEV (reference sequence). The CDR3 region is CASTSQGPAYNEQFF. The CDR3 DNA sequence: TGTGCCAGCACCTCACAGGGACCAGCCTACAATGAGCAGTTCTTC.

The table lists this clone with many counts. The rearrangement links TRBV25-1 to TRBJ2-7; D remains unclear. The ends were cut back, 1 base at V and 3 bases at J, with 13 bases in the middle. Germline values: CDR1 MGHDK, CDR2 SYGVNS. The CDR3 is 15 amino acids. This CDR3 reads CASSESGTAGYEQYF. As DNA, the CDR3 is TGTGCCAGCAGTGAATCAGGTACAGCTGGCTACGAGCAGTACTTC.

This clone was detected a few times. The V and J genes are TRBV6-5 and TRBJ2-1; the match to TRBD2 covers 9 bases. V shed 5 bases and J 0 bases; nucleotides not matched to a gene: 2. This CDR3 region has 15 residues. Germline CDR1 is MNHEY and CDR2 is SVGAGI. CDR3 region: CASSLAGLSYNEQFF. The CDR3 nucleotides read TGTGCCAGCAGTCTAGCGGGGCTCTCCTACAATGAGCAGTTCTTC.

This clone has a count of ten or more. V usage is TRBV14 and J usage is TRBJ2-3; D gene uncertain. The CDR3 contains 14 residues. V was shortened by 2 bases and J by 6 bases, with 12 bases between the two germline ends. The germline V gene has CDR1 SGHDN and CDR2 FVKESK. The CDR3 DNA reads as TGTGCCAGCAGCCAAACCGGGCTACGGGATACGCAGTATTTT. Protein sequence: CASSQTGLRDTQYF.

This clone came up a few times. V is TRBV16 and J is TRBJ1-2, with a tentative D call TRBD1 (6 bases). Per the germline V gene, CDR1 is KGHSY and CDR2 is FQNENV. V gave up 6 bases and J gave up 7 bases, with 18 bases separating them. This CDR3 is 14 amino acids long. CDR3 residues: CASSPAGGASGYTF. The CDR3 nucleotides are TGTGCCAGCAGTCCCGCGGGGGGCGCTAGTGGCTACACCTTC.

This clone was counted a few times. The chain's CDR3 is CASNSGAETQYF. CDR3 DNA sequence: TGTGCCAGCAACAGTGGGGCAGAGACCCAGTACTTC. This chain connects TRBV28 to TRBJ2-5; possible D gene TRBD1, 5 bases. V lost 7 bases and J lost 4, with 10 bases in between. This CDR3 has 12 amino acids. Germline V gene data show CDR1 as MDHEN and CDR2 as SYDVKM.

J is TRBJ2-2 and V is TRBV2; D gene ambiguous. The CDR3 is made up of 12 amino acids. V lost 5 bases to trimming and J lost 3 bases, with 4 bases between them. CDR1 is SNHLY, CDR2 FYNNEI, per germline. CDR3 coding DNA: TGTGCCAGCAGTCGAGACACCGGGGAGCTGTTTTTT. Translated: CASSRDTGELFF.

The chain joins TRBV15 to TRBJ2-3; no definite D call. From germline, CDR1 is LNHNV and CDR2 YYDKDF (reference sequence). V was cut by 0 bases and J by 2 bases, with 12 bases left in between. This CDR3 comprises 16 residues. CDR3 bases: TGTGCCACCAGCAGAGATAAGGGTTTCTACACAGATACGCAGTATTTT. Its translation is CATSRDKGFYTDTQYF.

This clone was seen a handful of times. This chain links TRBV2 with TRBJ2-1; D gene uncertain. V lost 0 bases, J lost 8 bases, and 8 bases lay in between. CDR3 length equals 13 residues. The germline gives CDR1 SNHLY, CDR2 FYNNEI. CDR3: CASSEAGQDEQFF. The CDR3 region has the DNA TGTGCCAGCAGTGAAGCTGGCCAGGATGAGCAGTTCTTC.

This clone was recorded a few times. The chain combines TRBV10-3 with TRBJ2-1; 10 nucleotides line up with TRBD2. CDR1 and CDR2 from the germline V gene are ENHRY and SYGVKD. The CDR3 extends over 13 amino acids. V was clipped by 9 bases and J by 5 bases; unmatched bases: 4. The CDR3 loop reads CAIAGGPNNEQFF. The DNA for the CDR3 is TGTGCCATAGCGGGAGGGCCGAACAATGAGCAGTTCTTC.

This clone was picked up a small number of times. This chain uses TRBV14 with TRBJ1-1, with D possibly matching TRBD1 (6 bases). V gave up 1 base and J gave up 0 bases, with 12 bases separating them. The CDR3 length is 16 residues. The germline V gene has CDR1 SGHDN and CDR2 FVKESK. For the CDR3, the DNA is TGTGCCAGCAGCCAAGGCCACAGGGTCATGAACACTGAAGCTTTCTTT. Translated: CASSQGHRVMNTEAFF.

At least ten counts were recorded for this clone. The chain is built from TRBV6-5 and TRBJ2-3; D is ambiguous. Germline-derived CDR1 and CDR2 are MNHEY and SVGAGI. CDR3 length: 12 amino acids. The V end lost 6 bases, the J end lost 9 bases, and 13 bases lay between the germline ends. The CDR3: CASRSILGTQYF. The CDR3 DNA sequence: TGTGCCAGCAGGTCCATTCTGGGAACGCAGTATTTT.

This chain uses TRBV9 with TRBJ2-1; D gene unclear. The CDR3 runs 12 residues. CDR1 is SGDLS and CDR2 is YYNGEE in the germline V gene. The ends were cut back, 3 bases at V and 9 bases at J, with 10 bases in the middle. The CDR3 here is CASSAAGVEQFF. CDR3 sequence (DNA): TGTGCCAGCAGCGCCGCAGGTGTTGAGCAGTTCTTC. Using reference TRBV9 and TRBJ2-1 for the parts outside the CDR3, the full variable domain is DSGVTQTPKHLITATGQRVTLRCSPRSGDLSVYWYQQSLDQGLQFLIQYYNGEERAKGNILERFSAQQFPDLHSELNLSSLELGDSALYFCASSAAGVEQFFGPGTRLTVL.

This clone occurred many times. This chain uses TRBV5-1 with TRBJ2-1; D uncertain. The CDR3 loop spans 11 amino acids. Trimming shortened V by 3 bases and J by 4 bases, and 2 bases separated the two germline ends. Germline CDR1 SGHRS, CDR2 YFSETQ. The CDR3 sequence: CASSWYNEQFF. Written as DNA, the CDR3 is TGCGCCAGCAGCTGGTACAATGAGCAGTTCTTC.

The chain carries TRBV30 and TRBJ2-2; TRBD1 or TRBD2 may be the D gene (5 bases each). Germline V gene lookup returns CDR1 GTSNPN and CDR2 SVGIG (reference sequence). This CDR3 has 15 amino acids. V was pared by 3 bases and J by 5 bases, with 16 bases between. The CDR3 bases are TGTGCCTGGAGCGCGTGGGGGAAAGGGACCGGGGAGCTGTTTTTT. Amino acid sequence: CAWSAWGKGTGELFF.

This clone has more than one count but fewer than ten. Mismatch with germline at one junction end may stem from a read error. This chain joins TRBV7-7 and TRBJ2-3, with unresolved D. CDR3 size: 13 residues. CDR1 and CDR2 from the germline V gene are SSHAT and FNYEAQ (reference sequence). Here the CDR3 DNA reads TGTGCTAGCAGCTTCCAGACTGGAGATACGCAGTATTTT. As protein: CASSFQTGDTQYF.